This TCR beta chain came from a study of T-cell memory formation after mild COVID-19. Only a few counts were recorded for this clonotype. Germline loops: CDR1 KGHDR, CDR2 SFDVKD. This CDR3 has 12 amino acids. V gave up 12 bases and J gave up 7 bases; unmatched junction bases: 10. TCRdb re-called the 5' RACE reads with MiXCR, one entry per CDR3 protein. The sample shows a few hundred thousand distinct CDR3 sequences, over 20% of them seen only once. The chain employs TRBV24-1 and TRBJ2-7, with 8 positions matching TRBD1. This receptor was identified in an adult woman who had mild COVID-19 (a few samples of this study predate the infection). Cell type and time point are not known. Sequences were obtained from PBMCs or a T cell subset sorted from them (not recorded which). The CDR3 sequence: CASSQGAREQYF. For the CDR3, the DNA is TGTGCCTCTTCGCAGGGGGCTCGGGAGCAGTACTTC.